This is a list of T cell receptor beta chains from one sample in a study of cytomegalovirus exposure and HLA in healthy donors. Produced via immunoSEQ multiplex PCR; TCRdb's table is partial and in-frame only. The repertoire includes 100,000 to 150,000 clones, about 8.6% of them detected once, and around 6% sits in the top ten. Sequencing was performed on PBMCs. These receptors originate from a woman aged 40 to 50 in good health and CMV-seropositive. The conserved cysteine and the conserved F or W are not part of the CDR3 here. Rows give clone size only sometimes, using once, few, many, or a class for an expanded clone.

>few|TRBJ2-4|TRBV5-4
ASSPGTGGTKNIQY
>few|TRBJ2-1|TRBV7-9
ASSLNPGYNEQF
>few|TRBJ2-1|TRBV6-5
ASRRQGISYNEQF
>few|TRBJ1-2|TRBV7-8
ASSLDIDRVLNYGYT
>.|.|TRBV27
ASSFGGDGTYEQY
>few|TRBJ2-1|TRBV2
ASSEGGLAGLYGQF
>few|TRBJ2-1|TRBV19
ASSNRLAGAYNEQF
>few|TRBJ1-6|TRBV7-9
ASSLKQQSDYNSPLH
>few|TRBJ2-1|TRBV19
ASSPLGGTYNEQF
>many|TRBJ2-2|TRBV27
ASSFAVGAPGELF
>.|TRBJ1-6|TRBV27
ASSQNGNSPLH
>few|TRBJ2-3|TRBV6-4
ASTPTSTDTQY
>few|TRBJ1-3|TRBV19
ASSPRGRDGNTIY
>.|TRBJ2-5|TRBV28
ASSYALGAETQY
>.|TRBJ2-7|TRBV30
AWRTSGGGYEQY
>.|TRBJ2-3|TRBV5-8
ASTSDIRTDTQY
>few|TRBJ2-5|TRBV5-4
ASSSHRGETQY